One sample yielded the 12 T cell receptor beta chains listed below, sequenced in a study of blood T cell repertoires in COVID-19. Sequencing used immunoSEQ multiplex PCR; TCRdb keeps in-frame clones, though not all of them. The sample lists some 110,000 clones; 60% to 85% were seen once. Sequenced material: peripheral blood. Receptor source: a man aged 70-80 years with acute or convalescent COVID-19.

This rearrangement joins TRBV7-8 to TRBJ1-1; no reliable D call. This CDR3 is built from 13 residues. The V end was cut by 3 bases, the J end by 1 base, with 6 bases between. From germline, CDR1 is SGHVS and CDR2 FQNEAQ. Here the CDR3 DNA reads TGTGCCAGCAGCTTCGACTGGAACACTGAAGCTTTCTTT. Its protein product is CASSFDWNTEAFF.

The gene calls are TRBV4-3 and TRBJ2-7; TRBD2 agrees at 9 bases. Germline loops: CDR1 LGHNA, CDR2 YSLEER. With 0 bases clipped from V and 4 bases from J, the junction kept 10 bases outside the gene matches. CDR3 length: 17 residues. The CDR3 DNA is TGCGCCAGCAGCCAAGATCTGCCTAGCGGGGTAAGGTACGAGCAGTACTTC. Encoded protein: CASSQDLPSGVRYEQYF.

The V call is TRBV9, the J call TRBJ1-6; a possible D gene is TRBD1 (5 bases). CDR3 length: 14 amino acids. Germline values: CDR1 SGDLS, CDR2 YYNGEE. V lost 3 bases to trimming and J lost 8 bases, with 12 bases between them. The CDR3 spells CASSARGGDSPLHF. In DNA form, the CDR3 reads TGTGCCAGCAGCGCCCGTGGAGGGGATTCACCCCTCCACTTT.

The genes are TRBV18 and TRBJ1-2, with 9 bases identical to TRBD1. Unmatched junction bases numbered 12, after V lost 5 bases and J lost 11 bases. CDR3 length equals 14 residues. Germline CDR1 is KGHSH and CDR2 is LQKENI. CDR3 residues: CASSGQGIIFGYTF. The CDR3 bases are TGTGCCAGCTCAGGACAGGGGATTATCTTTGGGTACACCTTC.

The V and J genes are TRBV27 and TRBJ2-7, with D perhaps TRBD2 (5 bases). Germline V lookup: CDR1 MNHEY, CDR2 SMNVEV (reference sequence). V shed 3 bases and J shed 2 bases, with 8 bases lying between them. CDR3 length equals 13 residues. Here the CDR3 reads CASSLGVTYEQYF. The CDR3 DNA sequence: TGTGCCAGCAGTTTGGGAGTGACCTACGAGCAGTACTTC.

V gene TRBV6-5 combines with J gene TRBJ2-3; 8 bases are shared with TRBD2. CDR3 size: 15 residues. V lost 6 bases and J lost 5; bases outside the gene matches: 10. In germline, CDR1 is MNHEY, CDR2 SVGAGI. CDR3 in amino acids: CASRLSGAAIDTQYF. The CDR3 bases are TGTGCCAGCAGACTTAGCGGGGCAGCAATAGATACGCAGTATTTT.

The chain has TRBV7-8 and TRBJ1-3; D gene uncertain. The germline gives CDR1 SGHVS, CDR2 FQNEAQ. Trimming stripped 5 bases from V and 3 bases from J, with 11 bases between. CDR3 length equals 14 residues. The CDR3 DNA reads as TGTGCCAGCAGCGCCGGGGTTGGTGGAAACACCATATATTTT. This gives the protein CASSAGVGGNTIYF.

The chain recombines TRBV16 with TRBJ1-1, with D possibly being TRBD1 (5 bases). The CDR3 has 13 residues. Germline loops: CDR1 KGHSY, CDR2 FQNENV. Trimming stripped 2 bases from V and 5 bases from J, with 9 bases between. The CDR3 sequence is CASSQQGLTEAFF. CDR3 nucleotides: TGTGCCAGCAGCCAACAGGGTCTAACTGAAGCTTTCTTT.

The CDR3 DNA is TGCGCCAGCAGCTGGGGGACTAGCGGGAGCCGCGCCTACAATGAGCAGTTCTTC. This codes for CASSWGTSGSRAYNEQFF. This chain uses TRBV5-1 with TRBJ2-1; 14 nucleotides line up with TRBD2. From germline, CDR1 is SGHRS and CDR2 YFSETQ. CDR3 length: 18 amino acids. The ends lost 3 bases at V and 2 bases at J; junction bases unmatched: 7.

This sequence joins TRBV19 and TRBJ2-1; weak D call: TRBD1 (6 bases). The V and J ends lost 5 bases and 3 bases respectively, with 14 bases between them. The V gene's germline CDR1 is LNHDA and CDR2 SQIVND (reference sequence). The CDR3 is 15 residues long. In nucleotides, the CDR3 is TGTGCCAGTAGTGTACAGGGAAGGGTCTACAATGAGCAGTTCTTC. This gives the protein CASSVQGRVYNEQFF.

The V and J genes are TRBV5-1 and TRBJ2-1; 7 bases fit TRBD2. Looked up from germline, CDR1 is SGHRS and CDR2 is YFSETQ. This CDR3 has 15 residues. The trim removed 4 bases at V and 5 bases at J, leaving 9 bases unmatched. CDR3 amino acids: CASSPDGGGDNEQFF. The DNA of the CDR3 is TGCGCCAGCAGCCCGGATGGGGGGGGAGACAATGAGCAGTTCTTC.

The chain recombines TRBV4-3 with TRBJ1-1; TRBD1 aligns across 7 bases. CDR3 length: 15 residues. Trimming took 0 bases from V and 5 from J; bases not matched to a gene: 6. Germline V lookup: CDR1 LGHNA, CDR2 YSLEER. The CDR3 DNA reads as TGCGCCAGCAGCCAAGACCCGGCAGGGGGGACTGAAGCTTTCTTT. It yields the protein CASSQDPAGGTEAFF.